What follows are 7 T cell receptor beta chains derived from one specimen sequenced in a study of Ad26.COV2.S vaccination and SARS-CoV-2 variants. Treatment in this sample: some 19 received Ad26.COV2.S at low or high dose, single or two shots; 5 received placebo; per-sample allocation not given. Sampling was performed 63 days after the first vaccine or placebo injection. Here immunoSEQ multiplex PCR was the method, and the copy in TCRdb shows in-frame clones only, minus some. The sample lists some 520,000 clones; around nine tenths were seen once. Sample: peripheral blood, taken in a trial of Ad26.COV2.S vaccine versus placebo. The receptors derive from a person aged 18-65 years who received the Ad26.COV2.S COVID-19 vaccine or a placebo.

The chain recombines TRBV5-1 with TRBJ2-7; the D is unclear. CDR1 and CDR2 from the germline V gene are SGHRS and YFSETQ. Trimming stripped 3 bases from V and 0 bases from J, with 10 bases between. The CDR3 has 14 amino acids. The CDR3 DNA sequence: TGCGCCAGCAGCTCCAATACGGGCTCCTACGAGCAGTACTTC. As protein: CASSSNTGSYEQYF. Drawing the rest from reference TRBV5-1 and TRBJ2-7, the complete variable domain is KAGVTQTPRYLIKTRGQQVTLSCSPISGHRSVSWYQQTPGQGLQFLFEYFSETQRNKGNFPGRFSGRQFSNSRSEMNVSTLELGDSALYLCASSSNTGSYEQYFGPGTRLTVT.

This chain's CDR3 is CATSDSWEAVSDEQFF. The DNA for the CDR3 is TGTGCCACCAGTGATTCCTGGGAGGCGGTATCGGATGAGCAGTTCTTC. The chain joins TRBV24-1 to TRBJ2-1; D is possibly TRBD2 (6 bases). Looked up from germline, CDR1 is KGHDR and CDR2 is SFDVKD. V was cut by 2 bases and J by 8 bases, with 18 bases left in between. This CDR3 has 16 amino acids.

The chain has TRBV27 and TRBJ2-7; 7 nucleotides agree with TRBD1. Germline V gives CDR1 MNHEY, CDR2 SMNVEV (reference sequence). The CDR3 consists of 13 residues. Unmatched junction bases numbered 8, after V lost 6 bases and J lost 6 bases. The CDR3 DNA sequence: TGTGCCAGCAGCATGGACAGGTTTATCGAGCAGTACTTC. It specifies CASSMDRFIEQYF.

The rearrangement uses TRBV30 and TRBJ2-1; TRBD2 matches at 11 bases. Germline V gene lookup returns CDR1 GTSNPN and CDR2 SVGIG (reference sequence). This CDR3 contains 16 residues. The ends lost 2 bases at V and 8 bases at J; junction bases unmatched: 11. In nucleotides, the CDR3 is TGTGCCTGGAGTCCCCCAACTAGCGGGAGAGGTCATGAGCAGTTCTTC. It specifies CAWSPPTSGRGHEQFF.

The CDR3 loop is CASRDGFEKLFF. CDR3 coding DNA: TGTGCCAGCCGTGATGGGTTTGAAAAACTGTTTTTT. This chain uses TRBV27 with TRBJ1-4; no firm D call. This CDR3 spans 12 amino acids. Per germline, CDR1 MNHEY and CDR2 SMNVEV (reference sequence). Trimming pared 8 bases from V and 7 bases from J, leaving 11 bases between.

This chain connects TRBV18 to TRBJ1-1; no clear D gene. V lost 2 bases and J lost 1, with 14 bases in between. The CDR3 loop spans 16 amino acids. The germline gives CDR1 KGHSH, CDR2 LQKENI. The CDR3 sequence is CASSPDPGRGNTEAFF. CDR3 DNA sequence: TGTGCCAGCTCACCAGACCCGGGAAGAGGGAACACTGAAGCTTTCTTT.

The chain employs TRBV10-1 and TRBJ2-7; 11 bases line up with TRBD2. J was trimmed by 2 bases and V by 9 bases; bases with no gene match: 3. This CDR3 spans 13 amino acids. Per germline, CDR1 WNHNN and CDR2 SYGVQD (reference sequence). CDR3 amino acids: CARGLAAPYEQYF. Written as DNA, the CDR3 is TGCGCCAGGGGACTAGCGGCACCCTACGAGCAGTACTTC.